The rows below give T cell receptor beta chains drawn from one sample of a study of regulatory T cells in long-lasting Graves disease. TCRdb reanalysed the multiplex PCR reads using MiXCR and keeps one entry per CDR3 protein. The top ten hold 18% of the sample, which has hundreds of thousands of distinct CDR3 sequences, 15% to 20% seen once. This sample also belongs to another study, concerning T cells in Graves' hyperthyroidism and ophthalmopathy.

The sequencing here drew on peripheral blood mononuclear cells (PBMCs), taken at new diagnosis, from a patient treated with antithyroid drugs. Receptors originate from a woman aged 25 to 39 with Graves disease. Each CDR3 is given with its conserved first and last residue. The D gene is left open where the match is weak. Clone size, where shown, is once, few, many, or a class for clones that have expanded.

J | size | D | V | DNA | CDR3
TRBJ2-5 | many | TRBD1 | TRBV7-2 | TGTGCCAGCAGCTTAGGAGACAGGGCCCAGGAGACCCAGTACTTC | CASSLGDRAQETQYF
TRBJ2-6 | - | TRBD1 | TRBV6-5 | TGTGCCAGCAGTTACGGGACAGGGGCTGGGGCCAACGTCCTGACTTTC | CASSYGTGAGANVLTF
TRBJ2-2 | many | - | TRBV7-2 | TGTGCCAGCAAGACGGAATACACCGGGGAGCTGTTTTTT | CASKTEYTGELFF
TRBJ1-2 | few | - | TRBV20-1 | TGCAGTGCTAGAGGCGTGACAGTTAACTATGGCTACACCTTC | CSARGVTVNYGYTF
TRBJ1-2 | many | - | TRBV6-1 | TGTGCCAGCAGTACTACAGGGACCTATGGCTACACCTTC | CASSTTGTYGYTF
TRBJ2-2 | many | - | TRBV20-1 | TGCAGTGCTAGAGATGGGGCAGGGAGCTCGAACACCGGGGAGCTGTTTTTT | CSARDGAGSSNTGELFF
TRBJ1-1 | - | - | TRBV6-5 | TGTGCCAGCAGTTACTCGAGGGGTCAGCACAAGAACACTGAAGCTTTCTTT | CASSYSRGQHKNTEAFF
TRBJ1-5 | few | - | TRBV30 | TGTGCCTGGGGGGCCCCGTCGGGGCTAGGGCAGCCCCAGCATTTT | CAWGAPSGLGQPQHF
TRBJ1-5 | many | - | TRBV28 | TGTGCCAGCAGTTTCGGGCCCTCGGCAGGTTACGTTCAGCCCCAGCATTTT | CASSFGPSAGYVQPQHF
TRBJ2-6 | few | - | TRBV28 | TGTGCCAGCAGCAAGGGGGGGGGTAGCTCTGGGGCCAACGTCCTGACTTTC | CASSKGGGSSGANVLTF
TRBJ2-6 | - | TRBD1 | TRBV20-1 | TGCAGCGCGAGGAATCCGGGACAGCTTTTGGTGGGGGCCAACGTCCTGACTTTC | CSARNPGQLLVGANVLTF
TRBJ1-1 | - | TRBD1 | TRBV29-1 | TGCAGCGTCGACAGGGGACTAACTGAAGCTTTCTTT | CSVDRGLTEAFF
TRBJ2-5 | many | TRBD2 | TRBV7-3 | TGTGCCAGCAGCTTAAGCACGGCTAGCGGGAGAGAGACCCAGTACTTC | CASSLSTASGRETQYF
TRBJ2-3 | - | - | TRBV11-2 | TGTGCCAGCAGCTTAGATAGGGGAGAGACAGATACGCAGTATTTT | CASSLDRGETDTQYF
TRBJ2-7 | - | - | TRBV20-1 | TGCAGTGCGCAGAGTTGGTCCTACGAGCAGTACTTC | CSAQSWSYEQYF
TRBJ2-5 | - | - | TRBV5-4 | TGTGCCAGCAGCTTGGGGGGAGAGGTACAGACCCAGTACTTC | CASSLGGEVQTQYF
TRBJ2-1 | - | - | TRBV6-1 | TGTGCCAGCAGGACGACGAACTACAATGAGCAGTTCTTC | CASRTTNYNEQFF
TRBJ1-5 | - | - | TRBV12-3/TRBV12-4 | TGTGCCAGCAGTTTCGCAGTCAGCAATCAGCCCCAGCATTTT | CASSFAVSNQPQHF
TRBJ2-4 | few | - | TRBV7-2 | TGTGCCAGCAGCTTAGTGTTGAGGGACATTCAGTACTTC | CASSLVLRDIQYF
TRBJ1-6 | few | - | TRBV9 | TGTGCCAACAGCCCGGCGAGGGGGGAGAATAATTCACCCCTCCACTTT | CANSPARGENNSPLHF
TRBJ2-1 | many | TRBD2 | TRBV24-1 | TGTGCCACCTCCAGCGGGAGTAGGTCCTACAATGAGCAGTTCTTC | CATSSGSRSYNEQFF
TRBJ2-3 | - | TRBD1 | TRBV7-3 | TGTGCCAGCAGCTCGACAGGGGGCGTTCTAGATACGCAGTATTTT | CASSSTGGVLDTQYF